The clone carrying this T cell receptor (beta chain) has a single count. This sample is drawn from a study of blood T cell repertoires in COVID-19. Study background: From the United States, Italy and Spain came samples of acute and convalescent COVID-19. Nucleic acid was either cDNA or gDNA, and it came from T cells, B-cell-depleted T cells, or PBMCs.

Study processing details: Amplification of reference gene primers was used by the study to estimate nucleated cell counts. Assay used: immunoSEQ multiplex PCR; TCRdb lists only in-frame clones, some missing. Clonal size and the V and J genes are those of that table, whereas D and trimming came from the DNA. The sample has roughly 88,000 clones; around 75% are singletons. In germline, CDR1 is SGHTS, CDR2 YDEGEE. CDR3 length: 17 amino acids. V lost 2 bases to trimming and J lost 1 base; unmatched junction nucleotides: 5. The V gene is TRBV5-8, the J gene TRBJ2-1; TRBD2 aligns across 11 bases. This clonotype was obtained from a woman of 80 years or more with active or convalescent COVID-19. The sequencing input was peripheral blood. The CDR3 nucleotides read TGTGCCAGCAGCTTCACTAGCGGGAGTGAGTCCTACAATGAGCAGTTCTTC. This gives the protein CASSFTSGSESYNEQFF.